The text below deals with one TCR beta chain. The antigen remains undetermined. V gave up 1 base and J gave up 7 bases, with 7 bases separating them. CDR1 MDHEN and CDR2 SYDVKM come from the germline V gene. There are 13 residues in the CDR3. This entry is derived from a study of shared clonotypes between healthy human individuals. On the study more broadly: Ranging from 18 to 49 in age, donors were a couple of women and three men. Study results and caveats: Among donors, sharing of clonotypes was expected to be affected by sequencing depth.

At the deep level, the assay was run. Some clones are missing from TCRdb's copy, which holds only in-frame ones; the method was immunoSEQ multiplex PCR. Seen here are roughly 500,000 clones, around 80% observed once, and the top ten hold 13%. This clonotype originated in a woman in her thirties or forties in good health. Some clones in this sample may be carry-over from other donors' samples. Sequenced material: PBMCs. V and J are TRBV28 and TRBJ1-4; D unclear. CDR3 nucleotides: TGTGCCAGCAGTTTATTACGGGCTGAAAAACTGTTTTTT. It specifies CASSLLRAEKLFF.